The clone carrying this T cell receptor beta chain was counted between two and nine times. Its target is not known. The sample is drawn from a study of beta chain features in type 1 diabetes. Study observations and caveats: Reduced insertions and increased deletions marked VDJ junctions in type 1 diabetes patients. Unsettled here was the matter of whether HLA type influences TCRB rearrangement. Sampled from patients, naive, central memory and Treg TCRB repertoires appeared more similar than those sampled from healthy donors.

Germline CDR1 SGHDT, CDR2 YYEEEE. This CDR3 has 12 amino acids. Trimming pared 4 bases from V and 8 bases from J, leaving 9 bases between. Since all of the isolated RNA was reverse transcribed, expressed TCRB transcripts were what got sequenced. Clones were read by immunoSEQ multiplex PCR, and TCRdb kept only the in-frame ones, dropping some. The table lists some 220,000 clones, 11% of them singletons, with over 1% in the top ten. Sequencing input: central memory CD4+ T cells from blood. The sequence was obtained from a man aged 18 to 29 in good health. The chain carries TRBV5-6 and TRBJ1-4; tentatively, D is TRBD1 (5 bases). The CDR3 region is CASSGAGEKLFF. The CDR3 DNA reads TGTGCCAGCAGCGGGGCTGGGGAAAAACTGTTTTTT.